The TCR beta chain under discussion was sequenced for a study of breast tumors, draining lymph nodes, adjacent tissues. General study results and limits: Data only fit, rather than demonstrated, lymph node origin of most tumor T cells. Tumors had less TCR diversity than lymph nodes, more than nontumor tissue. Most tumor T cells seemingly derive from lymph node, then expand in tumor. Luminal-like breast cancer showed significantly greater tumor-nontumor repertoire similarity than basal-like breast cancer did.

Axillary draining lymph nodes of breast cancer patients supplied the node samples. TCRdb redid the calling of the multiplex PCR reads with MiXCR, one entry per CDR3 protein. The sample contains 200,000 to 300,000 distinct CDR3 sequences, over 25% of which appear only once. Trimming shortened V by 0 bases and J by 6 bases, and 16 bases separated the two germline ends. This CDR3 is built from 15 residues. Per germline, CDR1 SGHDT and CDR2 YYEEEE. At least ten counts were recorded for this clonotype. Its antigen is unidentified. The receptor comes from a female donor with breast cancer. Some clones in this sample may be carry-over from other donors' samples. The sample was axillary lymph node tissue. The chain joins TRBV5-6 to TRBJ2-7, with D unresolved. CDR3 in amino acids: CASSLGLTSPGEQYF. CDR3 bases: TGTGCCAGCAGCTTGGGGTTGACTTCCCCAGGCGAGCAGTACTTC.